The next 20 T cell receptor beta chains were all read from a single sample in a study of T cells in Graves' hyperthyroidism and ophthalmopathy. RNA transcripts yielded amplified TCR beta CDR3 regions. First-round RT-PCR of the TCR CDR3 relied on the HTBI primer set. Each CDR3 protein gets one entry after TCRdb re-called the multiplex PCR reads with MiXCR. The sample includes about 59,000 distinct CDR3 sequences, roughly 50% of them seen just once. The sequencing input was blood. The receptors were sampled from a woman aged 55-70 years with Graves' ophthalmopathy.

To note about this clonotype: A read error may produce the germline difference seen at one junction end. J is TRBJ2-5 and V is TRBV5-1; 8 nucleotides line up with TRBD2. The germline V gene has CDR1 SGHRS and CDR2 YFSETQ. The CDR3 contains 13 residues. CDR3 region: CASSLGSGGLGNF. The CDR3 bases are TGCGCCAGCAGCTTGGGGAGCGGGGGCCTCGGAAACTTC.

This clonotype was seen repeatedly, ten times or more. This chain uses TRBV20-1 with TRBJ2-7, with 9 bases that match TRBD1. In germline, CDR1 is DFQATT, CDR2 SNEGSKA (reference sequence). V was clipped by 1 base and J by 3 bases; unmatched bases: 4. The CDR3 length is 14 residues. The CDR3 spells CSARAGQGLYEQYF. CDR3 sequence (DNA): TGCAGTGCTAGAGCGGGACAGGGCCTCTACGAGCAGTACTTC.

This chain connects TRBV19 to TRBJ2-3, with D tentatively TRBD2 (6 bases). This CDR3 spans 16 amino acids. Germline V gene lookup returns CDR1 LNHDA and CDR2 SQIVND (reference sequence). With 4 bases removed from V and 6 bases from J, the gap between germline ends came to 20 bases. This CDR3 is CASSTGERLGGDTQYF. The CDR3 nucleotides are TGTGCCAGTAGTACGGGGGAAAGACTCGGAGGGGATACGCAGTATTTT. Full variable domain (remainder filled in from reference TRBV19 and TRBJ2-3): DGGITQSPKYLFRKEGQNVTLSCEQNLNHDAMYWYRQDPGQGLRLIYYSQIVNDFQKGDIAEGYSVSREKKESFPLTVTSAQKNPTAFYLCASSTGERLGGDTQYFGPGTRLTVL.

Only one count was recorded for this clonotype. The V gene is TRBV7-2, the J gene TRBJ2-5; the D gene is possibly TRBD1 (6 bases). This CDR3 is 15 amino acids long. Germline V gives CDR1 SGHTA, CDR2 FQGNSA. Trimming left V 1 base short and J 4 bases short, with 13 bases between. CDR3 nucleotide sequence: TGTGCCAGCAGCTTAGGTTACAGGGTGAGAGAGACCCAGTACTTC. Translated: CASSLGYRVRETQYF.

This clonotype was observed many times. V usage is TRBV12-3 or TRBV12-4 and J usage is TRBJ2-4, with D perhaps TRBD1 (6 bases). V was cut by 3 bases and J by 1 base, with 7 bases left in between. This CDR3 is 14 amino acids long. In DNA, the CDR3 is TGTGCCAGCAGTTTTAGGGGGGCCAAAAACATTCAGTACTTC. As protein: CASSFRGAKNIQYF.

This clonotype was found many times. Just one base apart from a much larger clone, this may be a read error. This chain links TRBV5-6 with TRBJ2-7; D may be TRBD1 (5 bases). Germline lookup yields CDR1 SGHDT and CDR2 YYEEEE. This CDR3 is built from 14 residues. The CDR3 nucleotides read TGTGCCAGCAGCTTGGCCGAACAGGAGTACGAGCGGTACTTC. This encodes CASSLAEQEYERYF.

The chain joins TRBV4-3 to TRBJ1-6; maybe TRBD1 (6 bases). CDR3 length equals 16 residues. Germline V CDR1 and CDR2: LGHNA, YSLEER. V was clipped by 5 bases and J by 5 bases, with 16 bases between them. In DNA, the CDR3 is TGCGCCAGCAGCGGGACCCCGGGACAAAATAATTCACCCCTCCACTTT. Translation: CASSGTPGQNNSPLHF.

This clonotype occurred once. Compared with germline, one end of the junction differs, possibly owing to a read error. The DNA for the CDR3 is TGTGCTAGCAACGGACAGTTAACAGATACGCAGTACTTT. It encodes CASNGQLTDTQYF. V is TRBV2 and J is TRBJ2-3; D may be TRBD1 (6 bases). Per the germline V gene, CDR1 is SNHLY and CDR2 is FYNNEI. The CDR3 has 13 amino acids.

This clonotype has ten or more counts. Written as DNA, the CDR3 is TGTGCCAGCAGCCAGGGGACAGGGGGCACTGAAGCTTTCTTT. Protein sequence: CASSQGTGGTEAFF. The J gene is TRBJ1-1, the V gene TRBV3-1, with 11 bases aligning to TRBD1. V gave up 3 bases and J gave up 4 bases; unmatched junction bases: 1. This CDR3 region has 14 residues. Germline V CDR1 and CDR2: LGHDT, YNNKEL (reference sequence).

The V gene is TRBV7-6, the J gene TRBJ1-3, with TRBD1 as a possible D gene (5 bases). CDR3 length: 18 amino acids. CDR1 is SGHVS and CDR2 is FNYEAQ in the germline V gene. Trimming cost V 5 bases and J 8 bases, with 28 bases left between them. The CDR3 region has the DNA TGTGCCAGCAGCCCCTCCGCAGGGCGATCTAACTATGGCTACACCATATATTTT. It translates to CASSPSAGRSNYGYTIYF. The variable domain in full, with the rest retrieved from reference TRBV7-6 and TRBJ1-3, is GAGVSQSPRYKVTKRGQDVALRCDPISGHVSLYWYRQALGQGPEFLTYFNYEAQQDKSGLPNDRFSAERPEGSISTLTIQRTEQRDSAMYRCASSPSAGRSNYGYTIYFGEGSWLTVV.

The gene calls are TRBV20-1 and TRBJ2-1, with D unclear. V was pared by 1 base and J by 7 bases, with 11 bases between. Germline values: CDR1 DFQATT, CDR2 SNEGSKA (reference sequence). This CDR3 comprises 13 residues. CDR3 in DNA: TGCAGTGCTAGAGGCCACGGTGGGAATGAGCAGTTCTTC. Translation gives CSARGHGGNEQFF.

The chain joins TRBV5-4 to TRBJ2-3, with 9 bases matching TRBD2. The CDR3 runs 16 residues. The germline V gene has CDR1 SGHNT and CDR2 YYREEE (reference sequence). V lost 4 bases and J lost 11; bases outside the gene matches: 17. Here the CDR3 reads CASSGDSSGRYNEQYF. The CDR3 DNA is TGTGCCAGCAGCGGCGACTCGAGCGGGAGGTACAATGAGCAGTATTTT.

For the CDR3, the DNA is TGTGCCAGCAGTCGTACAGGGAGGGAGCAGTACTTC. Amino acids: CASSRTGREQYF. The chain couples TRBV6-2 or TRBV6-3 to TRBJ2-7; TRBD1 or TRBD2 may be the D gene (6 bases each). Trimming removed 5 bases from V and 7 bases from J, with 12 bases in between. CDR1 and CDR2 from the germline V gene are MNHEY and SVGEGT. The CDR3 loop spans 12 amino acids.

The chain is built from TRBV7-9 and TRBJ2-2; D ambiguous. Germline V gene data show CDR1 as SEHNR and CDR2 as FQNEAQ (reference sequence). The length of the CDR3 is 13 residues. This CDR3 reads CAGSLRRTGELFF. Here the CDR3 DNA reads TGTGCAGGCAGCTTAAGAAGGACCGGGGAGCTGTTTTTT.

This clonotype was detected ten times or more. A read error may explain this, as a much larger clone is one base away. The CDR3 sequence is CSATGSAENIQYF. The CDR3 nucleotides are TGCAGTGCTACTGGGTCCGCCGAAAACATTCAGTACTTC. V and J are TRBV20-1 and TRBJ2-4; no firm D call. Trimming stripped 4 bases from V and 5 bases from J, with 12 bases between. Germline loops: CDR1 DFQATT, CDR2 SNEGSKA (reference sequence). This CDR3 spans 13 amino acids.

V and J are TRBV19 and TRBJ2-3; perhaps TRBD2 as D (6 bases). The germline V and J ends were trimmed by 3 bases and 6 bases, with 16 bases remaining between them. This CDR3 has 15 residues. CDR1 and CDR2 from the germline V gene are LNHDA and SQIVND (reference sequence). CDR3 region: CASSMGIADTDTQYF. The CDR3, as DNA: TGTGCCAGTAGTATGGGAATAGCGGACACCGATACGCAGTATTTT.

There are many counts of this clonotype. CDR3 region: CASSLTSGGLRGEQYF. Written as DNA, the CDR3 is TGCGCCAGCAGCCTTACGTCCGGGGGGCTAAGAGGCGAGCAGTACTTC. The V gene is TRBV5-1, the J gene TRBJ2-7; D may be TRBD2 (7 bases). The CDR3 is made up of 16 amino acids. Germline values: CDR1 SGHRS, CDR2 YFSETQ. V lost 4 bases and J 6 bases, leaving 23 bases between the germline ends.

This clonotype was picked up many times. The chain joins TRBV6-4 to TRBJ1-2; D is unclear. Germline V lookup: CDR1 MRHNA, CDR2 SNTAGT. With 3 bases removed from V and 8 bases from J, the gap between germline ends came to 13 bases. This CDR3 region has 13 residues. CDR3 nucleotides: TGTGCCAGCAGTGAGGAGGAGCCGGACGGCTACACCTTC. As protein: CASSEEEPDGYTF.

The V call is TRBV7-2, the J call TRBJ2-7; 9 nucleotides line up with TRBD2. This CDR3 is built from 13 residues. Per the germline V gene, CDR1 is SGHTA and CDR2 is FQGNSA. V gave up 2 bases and J gave up 4 bases; unmatched junction bases: 0. The CDR3 DNA sequence: TGTGCCAGCAGCTTACTAGCGGGGTACGAGCAGTACTTC. Translation: CASSLLAGYEQYF. The whole variable domain, remainder taken from reference TRBV7-2 and TRBJ2-7, is GAGVSQSPSNKVTEKGKDVELRCDPISGHTALYWYRQSLGQGLEFLIYFQGNSAPDKSGLPSDRFSAERTGGSVSTLTIQRTQQEDSAVYLCASSLLAGYEQYFGPGTRLTVT.

The chain recombines TRBV7-9 with TRBJ2-5, with TRBD1 matching over 7 bases. The CDR3 runs 15 residues. Unmatched junction bases numbered 13, after V lost 5 bases and J lost 7 bases. Germline V gives CDR1 SEHNR, CDR2 FQNEAQ (reference sequence). The CDR3 loop is CASSPRTGPFGTQYF. The CDR3 nucleotides are TGTGCCAGCAGCCCTCGGACAGGCCCCTTCGGGACCCAGTACTTC.